These 22 T cell receptor beta chains were sequenced from one sample in a study of cytomegalovirus exposure and HLA in healthy donors. The PCR had 60 Vbeta and 13 Jbeta primers. Profiled with immunoSEQ multiplex PCR; TCRdb holds only in-frame clones, not every one. The top ten clones hold about 8.9% of a sample with over 100,000 clones, around 69% of them seen once. Source material: PBMCs. All receptors come from a middle-aged woman in good health and CMV-seropositive.

This chain uses TRBV19 with TRBJ1-4; D not certain. The CDR3 extends over 15 amino acids. The germline CDR1 and CDR2 sequences are LNHDA and SQIVND (reference sequence). V lost 7 bases and J lost 0, with 12 bases in between. CDR3 nucleotide sequence: TGTGCCAGTATGGTAACGGGTGCAACTAATGAAAAACTGTTTTTT. It yields the protein CASMVTGATNEKLFF.

There are a few counts of this clone. The CDR3 DNA follows: TGTGCCAGCAAACCTAGCGGGGGTGAGCAGTTCTTC. This sequence encodes CASKPSGGEQFF. The chain recombines TRBV6-1 with TRBJ2-1; the match to TRBD2 covers 10 bases. The CDR3 is 12 amino acids. The ends lost 7 bases at V and 9 bases at J; junction bases unmatched: 3. CDR1 is MNHNS and CDR2 is SASEGT in the germline V gene.

The genes are TRBV6-6 and TRBJ1-6; 8 bases line up with TRBD1. The CDR3 totals 14 residues. Looked up from germline, CDR1 is MNHNY and CDR2 is SVGAGI (reference sequence). Unmatched junction bases numbered 7, after V lost 8 bases and J lost 7 bases. This chain's CDR3 is CASLNRQGNSPLHF. The DNA of the CDR3 is TGTGCCAGCCTAAATAGACAGGGGAATTCACCCCTCCACTTT.

This clone showed up just a few times. The chain joins TRBV23-1 to TRBJ2-2, with D possibly being TRBD2 (5 bases). TRBV23-1 is marked as an open reading frame, function uncertain. The CDR3 loop spans 16 amino acids. V lost 0 bases and J lost 7, with 15 bases in between. The CDR3 bases are TGCGCCAGCAGTCAATCGAGGGCAGGTTGTGGCGGGGAGCTGTTTTTT. This gives the protein CASSQSRAGCGGELFF.

CDR3 loop: CASSLLSGLASEQYF. In DNA, the CDR3 is TGTGCCAGCAGCTTACTCTCTGGACTAGCCTCCGAGCAGTACTTC. The chain recombines TRBV7-2 with TRBJ2-7; TRBD2 aligns across 8 bases. Germline CDR1 and CDR2: SGHTA and FQGNSA. This CDR3 spans 15 amino acids. Trimming at V came to 2 bases and at J to 6 bases, leaving 9 bases not matched to a gene.

This chain uses TRBV5-1 with TRBJ1-3; no reliable D call. The CDR3 covers 21 residues. CDR1 and CDR2 (germline): SGHRS, YFSETQ. The germline V and J ends were trimmed by 4 bases and 4 bases, with 33 bases remaining between them. The CDR3 is CASSRSGLRGLNTKEGNTIYF. The CDR3 DNA is TGCGCCAGCAGCAGATCCGGGCTCAGAGGGCTTAACACAAAAGAAGGAAACACCATATATTTT.

The chain is built from TRBV7-2 and TRBJ2-3, with 7 nucleotides matching TRBD1. Germline values: CDR1 SGHTA, CDR2 FQGNSA. The CDR3 is 13 residues long. Trimming cost V 5 bases and J 8 bases; bases outside gene matches: 7. The DNA for the CDR3 is TGTGCCAGCAGCAGAGACAGGGATGGTACGCAGTATTTT. Protein product: CASSRDRDGTQYF.

This chain uses TRBV5-6 with TRBJ2-3; a possible D gene is TRBD2 (5 bases). Trimming cost V 2 bases and J 5 bases, with 15 bases left between them. CDR3 length: 15 amino acids. Looked up from germline, CDR1 is SGHDT and CDR2 is YYEEEE. The DNA of the CDR3 is TGTGCCAGCAGCTTCGAAGCGCTAGCTGAAGATACGCAGTATTTT. It is translated as CASSFEALAEDTQYF. Looking up the rest from reference TRBV5-6 and TRBJ2-3 gives the full variable domain: DAGVTQSPTHLIKTRGQQVTLRCSPKSGHDTVSWYQQALGQGPQFIFQYYEEEERQRGNFPDRFSGHQFPNYSSELNVNALLLGDSALYLCASSFEALAEDTQYFGPGTRLTVL.

Here the CDR3 DNA reads TGTGCCAGCAAGACAGACAGGGGATACACAGATACGCAGTATTTT. Protein product: CASKTDRGYTDTQYF. The chain recombines TRBV11-2 with TRBJ2-3, with 8 bases that match TRBD1. The length of the CDR3 is 15 residues. Germline V lookup: CDR1 SGHAT, CDR2 FQNNGV. V lost 7 bases and J lost 2; bases outside the gene matches: 8.

This chain uses TRBV19 with TRBJ2-3; 8 nucleotides align to TRBD1. The CDR3 is made up of 13 amino acids. V was clipped by 5 bases and J by 4 bases; unmatched bases: 2. The germline V gene encodes CDR1 LNHDA and CDR2 SQIVND (reference sequence). In DNA form, the CDR3 reads TGTGCCAGTAGTCCAGGGGGCGCAGATACGCAGTATTTT. Amino acid sequence: CASSPGGADTQYF. The whole variable domain, remainder taken from reference TRBV19 and TRBJ2-3, is DGGITQSPKYLFRKEGQNVTLSCEQNLNHDAMYWYRQDPGQGLRLIYYSQIVNDFQKGDIAEGYSVSREKKESFPLTVTSAQKNPTAFYLCASSPGGADTQYFGPGTRLTVL.

CDR3 region: CASRPGHSTDTQYF. The DNA for the CDR3 is TGTGCCAGCAGGCCGGGACACAGCACAGATACGCAGTATTTT. This chain joins TRBV6-1 and TRBJ2-3, with a weak D call TRBD1 (6 bases). The CDR3 totals 14 residues. From germline, CDR1 is MNHNS and CDR2 SASEGT. V lost 6 bases and J 0 bases, leaving 10 bases between the germline ends.

The chain carries TRBV9 and TRBJ2-3; possible D gene TRBD2, 5 bases. CDR3 length: 14 amino acids. The ends were cut back, 4 bases at V and 4 bases at J, with 13 bases in the middle. CDR1 is SGDLS, CDR2 YYNGEE, per germline. The CDR3 coding sequence is TGTGCCAGCAGCTTAGGGAGCCACCCAGATACGCAGTATTTT. Amino acids: CASSLGSHPDTQYF.

This clone was detected only a few times. The genes are TRBV5-1 and TRBJ2-7, with D tentatively TRBD2 (6 bases). Germline V CDR1 and CDR2: SGHRS, YFSETQ. The ends were cut back, 4 bases at V and 2 bases at J, with 19 bases in the middle. The CDR3 loop spans 16 amino acids. The CDR3: CASSSPSSGQPYEQYF. CDR3 nucleotides: TGCGCCAGCAGCAGCCCCAGTAGCGGACAACCCTACGAGCAGTACTTC.

The genes are TRBV6-6 and TRBJ1-1; D gene uncertain. The CDR3 runs to 13 residues. Germline V lookup: CDR1 MNHNY, CDR2 SVGAGI (reference sequence). With 7 bases removed from V and 1 base from J, the gap between germline ends came to 10 bases. CDR3 protein: CASTSQENTEAFF. CDR3 nucleotide sequence: TGTGCCAGCACCTCCCAGGAGAACACTGAAGCTTTCTTT.

This clone was detected only a few times. The chain links TRBV28 to TRBJ2-2, with 9 nucleotides matching TRBD1. Germline V lookup: CDR1 MDHEN, CDR2 SYDVKM. The CDR3 has 15 amino acids. V dropped 6 bases and J dropped 6; count of bases not matched to a gene: 8. CDR3 bases: TGTGCCAGCAGGACCGGGACAGGGAGGCCCGGGGAGCTGTTTTTT. Protein product: CASRTGTGRPGELFF.

The gene calls are TRBV5-5 and TRBJ2-5, with D tentatively TRBD1 (6 bases). The V end lost 0 bases, the J end lost 1 base, and 19 bases lay between the germline ends. From germline, CDR1 is SGHKS and CDR2 YYEKEE (reference sequence). This CDR3 region has 18 residues. CDR3 amino acids: CASSLGFGIGQLQETQYF. CDR3 sequence (DNA): TGTGCCAGCAGCTTGGGGTTCGGTATAGGACAGCTCCAAGAGACCCAGTACTTC.

V and J are TRBV25-1 and TRBJ2-1, with a weak D call TRBD1 (6 bases). From germline, CDR1 is MGHDK and CDR2 SYGVNS. This CDR3 comprises 15 residues. V lost 3 bases, J lost 2 bases, and 11 bases lay in between. In DNA, the CDR3 is TGTGCCAGCAGTGACCAGGGACATACCTACAATGAGCAGTTCTTC. Its translation: CASSDQGHTYNEQFF. Together with reference TRBV25-1 and TRBJ2-1, the CDR3 gives the full variable domain: EADIYQTPRYLVIGTGKKITLECSQTMGHDKMYWYQQDPGMELHLIHYSYGVNSTEKGDLSSESTVSRIRTEHFPLTLESARPSHTSQYLCASSDQGHTYNEQFFGPGTRLTVL.

This rearrangement joins TRBV6-1 to TRBJ2-5; no firm D call. The CDR3 loop spans 12 amino acids. CDR1 is MNHNS, CDR2 SASEGT, per germline. Trimming left V 7 bases short and J 5 bases short, with 11 bases between. For the CDR3, the DNA is TGTGCCAGCACTCCCCTCGGGGAGACCCAGTACTTC. Its translation: CASTPLGETQYF.

The rearrangement links TRBV6-1 to TRBJ1-2, with D possibly being TRBD1 (5 bases). In germline, CDR1 is MNHNS, CDR2 SASEGT. Trimming took 3 bases from V and 8 from J, leaving 22 bases between them. The CDR3 sequence is 16 residues long. CDR3 amino acids: CASSEAWQGVNSGYTF. CDR3 nucleotides: TGTGCCAGCAGTGAGGCATGGCAGGGCGTGAATTCCGGCTACACCTTC.

The V call is TRBV28, the J call TRBJ1-5; D gene ambiguous. CDR3 length: 17 residues. Per germline, CDR1 MDHEN and CDR2 SYDVKM. Between the trimmed V and J ends, which lost 7 bases and 4 bases, there was a span of 23 bases. The CDR3: CASNVVGGRLGNQPQHF. CDR3 in DNA: TGTGCCAGCAACGTTGTTGGAGGGCGCCTAGGAAATCAGCCCCAGCATTTT.

V is TRBV4-2 and J is TRBJ1-5, with 12 nucleotides matching TRBD1. The CDR3 is made up of 17 amino acids. After removal of 4 bases from V and 5 bases from J, the junction contained 9 bases not matched to a gene. Germline V gene data show CDR1 as LGHNA and CDR2 as YNFKEQ. CDR3 amino acids: CASSPSGTGGWDQPQHF. The CDR3 DNA reads TGTGCCAGCAGCCCCTCCGGGACAGGGGGCTGGGATCAGCCCCAGCATTTT.

This clone has just one count. CDR3 coding DNA: TGTGCCAGCGTATTAGGACAGGGGCCTGGCTACACCTTC. Protein product: CASVLGQGPGYTF. The chain links TRBV6-1 to TRBJ1-2, with 9 bases aligning to TRBD1. Germline V gene sequence: CDR1 MNHNS, CDR2 SASEGT. This CDR3 is built from 13 residues. V dropped 8 bases and J dropped 7; count of bases not matched to a gene: 8.